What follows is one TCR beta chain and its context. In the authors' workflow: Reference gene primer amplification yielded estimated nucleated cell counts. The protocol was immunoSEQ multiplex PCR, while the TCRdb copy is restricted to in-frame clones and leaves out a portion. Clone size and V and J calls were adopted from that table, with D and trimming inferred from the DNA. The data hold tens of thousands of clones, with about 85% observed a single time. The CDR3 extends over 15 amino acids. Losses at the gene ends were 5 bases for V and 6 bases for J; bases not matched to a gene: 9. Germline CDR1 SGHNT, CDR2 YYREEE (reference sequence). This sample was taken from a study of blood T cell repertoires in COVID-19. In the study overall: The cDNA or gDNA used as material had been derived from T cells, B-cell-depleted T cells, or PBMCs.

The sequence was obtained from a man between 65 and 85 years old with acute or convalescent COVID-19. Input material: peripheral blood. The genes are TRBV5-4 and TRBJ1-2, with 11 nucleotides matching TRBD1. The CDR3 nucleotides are TGTGCCAGCAGAAACCCCCCGGGACAGGGGGATGGCTACACCTTC. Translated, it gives CASRNPPGQGDGYTF.